This TCR beta chain comes out of a study of glioma-infiltrating T cells after dendritic cell vaccination. The time point was: after dendritic cell vaccination, including at tumor progression/relapse. Autologous tumor lysate was loaded overnight onto monocyte-derived dendritic cells grown about 7 days with IL-4 and GM-CSF. Clones were read by immunoSEQ multiplex PCR, and TCRdb kept only the in-frame ones, dropping some. The repertoire holds under 2,500 clones, around 78% seen once, with 12% in the top ten. Germline assignment: CDR1 ENHRY and CDR2 SYGVKD. CDR3 length: 14 amino acids. With 3 bases clipped from V and 6 bases from J, the junction kept 5 bases outside the gene matches.

The source was tumor tissue, collected after dendritic cell vaccination. This chain uses TRBV10-3 with TRBJ2-7, with 10 bases identical to TRBD1. The TCR originated in a human donor with glioblastoma. CDR3 residues: CAISEWDRGVEQYF. The DNA of the CDR3 is TGTGCCATCAGTGAATGGGACAGGGGCGTCGAGCAGTACTTC.